What follows are 12 T cell receptor beta chains derived from one specimen sequenced in a study of T cell responses to AZD1222 COVID-19 vaccine. Measured with immunoSEQ multiplex PCR; TCRdb has only the in-frame clones, and not every one. The repertoire holds tens of thousands of clones, with roughly nine tenths as singletons. The source was peripheral blood, collected on day 0 of AZD1222 vaccination. These receptors originate from an adult in good health.

The chain combines TRBV6-5 with TRBJ2-3, with D unclear. The germline V and J ends were trimmed by 5 bases and 5 bases, with 11 bases remaining between them. Germline CDR1 and CDR2: MNHEY and SVGAGI. There are 13 residues in the CDR3. The CDR3 region has the DNA TGTGCCAGCAGTCCGGTCTTTGTAGATACGCAGTATTTT. Translating it yields CASSPVFVDTQYF.

This chain links TRBV28 with TRBJ2-3, with D unresolved. The CDR3 spans 12 residues. Germline values: CDR1 MDHEN, CDR2 SYDVKM. The ends were cut back, 8 bases at V and 0 bases at J, with 6 bases in the middle. The CDR3 loop reads CASSTSTDTQYF. The CDR3 DNA sequence: TGTGCCAGCTCTACAAGCACAGATACGCAGTATTTT.

As concerns this clone: The same CDR3 can be traced to other DNA sequences in this sample. The J gene is TRBJ1-1, the V gene TRBV7-3; D call uncertain. This CDR3 region has 13 residues. Trimming removed 0 bases at V and 1 base at J, with 3 bases between. CDR1 and CDR2 from the germline V gene are SGHTA and FQGTGA. The CDR3 DNA is TGTGCCAGCAGCTTAACTAGGAACACTGAAGCTTTCTTT. Translated: CASSLTRNTEAFF. Full variable domain (remainder filled in from reference TRBV7-3 and TRBJ1-1): GAGVSQTPSNKVTEKGKYVELRCDPISGHTALYWYRQSLGQGPEFLIYFQGTGAADDSGLPNDRFFAVRPEGSVSTLKIQRTERGDSAVYLCASSLTRNTEAFFGQGTRLTVV.

This chain links TRBV28 with TRBJ2-3; no definite D call. This CDR3 has 15 amino acids. Germline lookup yields CDR1 MDHEN and CDR2 SYDVKM. The V end lost 3 bases, the J end lost 1 base, and 11 bases lay between the germline ends. CDR3 sequence: CASSFRHKGTDTQYF. Here the CDR3 DNA reads TGTGCCAGCAGTTTTCGCCATAAGGGCACAGATACGCAGTATTTT.

The chain has TRBV4-2 and TRBJ2-7, with D unclear. The CDR3 is 12 amino acids. Trimming left V 4 bases short and J 1 base short, with 5 bases between. Germline CDR1 LGHNA, CDR2 YNFKEQ. The CDR3 region has the DNA TGTGCCAGCAGCCCTCCGTCCTACGAGCAGTACTTC. Translating it yields CASSPPSYEQYF.

J is TRBJ1-1 and V is TRBV7-9, with 7 bases lining up with TRBD1. Germline trimming cut 5 bases from V and 3 bases from J; bases unmatched to any gene: 12. The CDR3 loop spans 16 amino acids. Germline loops: CDR1 SEHNR, CDR2 FQNEAQ (reference sequence). CDR3 amino acids: CASSRDSLKVDTEAFF. CDR3 bases: TGTGCCAGCAGCCGGGACAGCCTAAAGGTAGACACTGAAGCTTTCTTT. The full variable domain, completed using reference TRBV7-9 and TRBJ1-1, is DTGVSQNPRHKITKRGQNVTFRCDPISEHNRLYWYRQTLGQGPEFLTYFQNEAQLEKSRLLSDRFSAERPKGSFSTLEIQRTEQGDSAMYLCASSRDSLKVDTEAFFGQGTRLTVV.

The chain uses TRBV6-5 and TRBJ2-1; D is ambiguous. The germline gives CDR1 MNHEY, CDR2 SVGAGI. The CDR3 sequence is 13 residues long. The germline V and J ends were trimmed by 8 bases and 3 bases, with 11 bases remaining between them. CDR3 amino acids: CASRWEYYNEQFF. The CDR3 coding sequence is TGTGCCAGCCGGTGGGAATACTACAATGAGCAGTTCTTC.

This clone came up once. The rearrangement links TRBV7-6 to TRBJ2-1, with D perhaps TRBD1 (6 bases). Trimming removed 6 bases at V and 2 bases at J, with 17 bases between. Germline V gene data show CDR1 as SGHVS and CDR2 as FNYEAQ. The CDR3 extends over 16 amino acids. The CDR3 region is CASSQISGAAYNEQFF. Here the CDR3 DNA reads TGTGCCAGCAGTCAAATCTCAGGGGCGGCCTACAATGAGCAGTTCTTC.

In this sample, this clone turned up once. The chain carries TRBV20-1 and TRBJ1-6; D not certain. Germline CDR1 DFQATT, CDR2 SNEGSKA (reference sequence). V was pared by 3 bases and J by 8 bases, with 11 bases between. The CDR3 consists of 13 residues. CDR3 in DNA: TGCAGTGCTAGTTCAAGGGTCGATTCACCCCTCCACTTT. Protein sequence: CSASSRVDSPLHF.

The rearrangement joins TRBV7-8 to TRBJ2-2, with D possibly matching TRBD2 (5 bases). Trimming stripped 0 bases from V and 3 bases from J, with 11 bases between. The V gene's germline CDR1 is SGHVS and CDR2 FQNEAQ. The CDR3 totals 16 residues. This chain's CDR3 is CASSLAGEYYTGELFF. The CDR3 nucleotides are TGTGCCAGCAGCTTAGCCGGGGAGTATTACACCGGGGAGCTGTTTTTT.

This chain joins TRBV6-5 and TRBJ2-7; 9 nucleotides agree with TRBD1. Per germline, CDR1 MNHEY and CDR2 SVGAGI. The length of the CDR3 is 12 residues. Trimming took 7 bases from V and 7 from J; bases not matched to a gene: 5. The CDR3 nucleotides read TGTGCCAGCAAACAGGGGGCTAGGGAGCAGTACTTC. This gives the protein CASKQGAREQYF.

This clone showed up just a few times. The CDR3 DNA follows: TGTGCCATCAGTGCCTTCCTCTCTGGGGCCAACGTCCTGACTTTC. Its translation is CAISAFLSGANVLTF. The genes are TRBV10-3 and TRBJ2-6; no firm D call. CDR1 ENHRY and CDR2 SYGVKD come from the germline V gene. V lost 4 bases and J lost 0, with 7 bases in between. The CDR3 is made up of 15 amino acids.